Here is one T cell receptor (beta chain) with its context. This entry belongs to a study of T cell responses to AZD1222 COVID-19 vaccine. This table comes from immunoSEQ multiplex PCR, and its TCRdb copy is limited to in-frame clones, with some not included. The table has roughly 120,000 clones, around 86% seen once. Between the trimmed V and J ends, which lost 3 bases and 4 bases, there was a span of 12 bases. The CDR3 is 14 residues long. The V gene's germline CDR1 is LNHDA and CDR2 SQIVND (reference sequence). The receptor was derived from an adult who received the AZD1222 COVID-19 vaccine. The chain has TRBV19 and TRBJ2-5; D might be TRBD1 or TRBD2, each matching 5 bases. The input for sequencing was peripheral blood, taken 28 days after the second AZD1222 dose. The CDR3 DNA is TGTGCCAGTAGTATCACGGGGCTCCCAGAGACCCAGTACTTC. Translated, it gives CASSITGLPETQYF.